The 3 T cell receptor beta chains given below trace back to one sample, sequenced in a study of T cells in Graves' hyperthyroidism and ophthalmopathy. Amplification of TCR beta CDR3 regions used RNA as the template. First-round RT-PCR targeting the TCR CDR3 was performed with the HTBI primer set. TCRdb independently ran MiXCR on the multiplex PCR reads; one entry per CDR3 protein. The sample holds just under 750,000 distinct CDR3 sequences, roughly a third seen once. The source material was blood. The receptors were gathered from a woman between 40 and 55 years old with Graves' hyperthyroidism.

This clonotype was counted ten times or more. The rearrangement links TRBV10-1 to TRBJ2-7; D is ambiguous. CDR3 length: 13 residues. V shed 4 bases and J shed 9 bases, with 16 bases lying between them. Germline V gene lookup returns CDR1 WNHNN and CDR2 SYGVQD (reference sequence). The CDR3 nucleotides read TGCGCCAGCAGTGCAGCCGGGCAACCAGGGCAGTACTTC. Protein product: CASSAAGQPGQYF.

This clonotype came up many times. The rearrangement joins TRBV15 to TRBJ1-3; unclear D gene. Germline CDR1 is LNHNV and CDR2 is YYDKDF (reference sequence). This CDR3 has 17 amino acids. V was cut by 0 bases and J by 0 bases, with 12 bases left in between. Written as DNA, the CDR3 is TGTGCCACCAGCAGAGATGTGCAAACATACTCTGGAAACACCATATATTTT. Translating gives CATSRDVQTYSGNTIYF.

This clonotype has a count of ten or more. The V gene is TRBV7-2, the J gene TRBJ1-1, with 7 bases matching TRBD1. The germline gives CDR1 SGHTA, CDR2 FQGNSA. This CDR3 is 15 amino acids long. The J segment lost 1 base and the V segment lost 5 bases, leaving 7 bases of the junction unmatched. The CDR3 DNA sequence: TGTGCCAGCAGCCAATTTGACAGGGAGAACACTGAAGCTTTCTTT. Protein sequence: CASSQFDRENTEAFF.